The rows below give T cell receptor beta chains drawn from one sample of a study of spatial heterogeneity in lung cancer. MiXCR was run by TCRdb on the 5' RACE reads, yielding one entry per CDR3 protein. The sample consists of approximately 3,000 distinct CDR3 sequences, roughly a sixth of them appearing once. Sequencing was performed on normal lung tissue next to the tumor, taken at surgery. Source of these receptors: a female donor with early-stage non-small cell lung cancer. Both conserved end residues are part of each CDR3. A D gene is named only where the DNA matches it firmly. Some rows have no size entry. The others give once, few or many, or a class for an expanded clone.

TGTGCCAGTAGTGCCCCGACAGGGGTTAGCCGAGTTACTGGTCCAGAAGCTTTCTTT,CASSAPTGVSRVTGPEAFF,TRBJ1-1,TRBV19,medium-sized,TRBD1
TGTGCCAGCAGAGATGCAGAGCCCTACGAGCAGTACTTC,CASRDAEPYEQYF,TRBJ2-7,TRBV2,medium-sized,-
TGTGCCAGCAGATCAGGGGCTCAGGGGAATTCACCCCTCCACTTT,CASRSGAQGNSPLHF,TRBJ1-6,TRBV6-1,medium-sized,-
TGTGCCAGCAGTTTTGGGACGTGGAACACTGAAGCTTTCTTT,CASSFGTWNTEAFF,TRBJ1-1,TRBV12-3/TRBV12-4,medium-sized,-
TGTGCCAGCAGTGACCTGACAGGTTCCTACGAGCAGTACTTC,CASSDLTGSYEQYF,TRBJ2-7,TRBV2,-,-
TGTGCCATCAGTGTTCTCGGGACTAGTGTGACAGATACGCAGTATTTT,CAISVLGTSVTDTQYF,TRBJ2-3,TRBV10-3,medium-sized,TRBD2
TGCAGTGCTAGCCGGACTAGCGCATCCTACAATGAGCAGTTCTTC,CSASRTSASYNEQFF,TRBJ2-1,TRBV20-1,few,TRBD2
TGTGCCAGCAGCCCCGGGCCTCGGCAGGGCCACTACAATGAGCAGTTCTTC,CASSPGPRQGHYNEQFF,TRBJ2-1,TRBV3-1,medium-sized,-
TGTGCCAGCAGCTTCCCGGCGCCGAACTCACCCGCAGATCGTTGCTACGAGCAGTACTTC,CASSFPAPNSPADRCYEQYF,TRBJ2-7,TRBV11-3,few,-
TGTGCCAGCAGCTTAGGGATGACAGGGGCAAACTATGGCTACACCTTC,CASSLGMTGANYGYTF,TRBJ1-2,TRBV7-9,medium-sized,TRBD1
TGCAGTGCTAGACCTCCCCCCAGGGTAGGGCCTTACAATGAGCAGTTCTTC,CSARPPPRVGPYNEQFF,TRBJ2-1,TRBV20-1,medium-sized,-
TGTGCCAGCAGCTCCTCCCGGGCCGAAGTCGACATTCAGTACTTC,CASSSSRAEVDIQYF,TRBJ2-4,TRBV5-5,medium-sized,-
TGTGCCAGCTCACCAGATTCAGCCGGGGACACCGGGGAGCTGTTTTTT,CASSPDSAGDTGELFF,TRBJ2-2,TRBV18,-,-
TGCGCCAGTAGACAGGGTGGGACTGAAGCTTTCTTT,CASRQGGTEAFF,TRBJ1-1,TRBV10-2,medium-sized,TRBD1
TGTGCCAGCAGTTTATCGGGTGACGGGGGCCGGAATGGCTACACCTTC,CASSLSGDGGRNGYTF,TRBJ1-2,TRBV12-3/TRBV12-4,-,-
TGTGCCAGCAGGCGGACAGCGAACTCCTATGGCTACACCTTC,CASRRTANSYGYTF,TRBJ1-2,TRBV9,medium-sized,-
TGTGCCAGCAGTGAACCGGGGCGCGAAGAGACCCAGTACTTC,CASSEPGREETQYF,TRBJ2-5,TRBV6-1,medium-sized,-
TGTGCCAGCAGCTTGACTAGCGGCTATTACAATGAGCAGTTCTTC,CASSLTSGYYNEQFF,TRBJ2-1,TRBV6-4,-,TRBD2
TGTGCCAGCAAGACCCAGGGGTTGCAAGAGACCCAGTACTTC,CASKTQGLQETQYF,TRBJ2-5,TRBV3-1,medium-sized,-
TGCGCCAGCAGTGAGGGGGTAAACACTGAAGCTTTCTTT,CASSEGVNTEAFF,TRBJ1-1,TRBV10-2,medium-sized,-
TGTGCCAGCAGCGGAGGGACAGGACCCCAGCTGGCCAAAAACATTCAGTACTTC,CASSGGTGPQLAKNIQYF,TRBJ2-4,TRBV11-2,medium-sized,TRBD1
TGTGCCAGCAGCGACCCGGGGACAGGGGTTGTGGGGGAGCAGTACTTC,CASSDPGTGVVGEQYF,TRBJ2-7,TRBV27,-,TRBD1
TGCGCCAGCAGCTTGGGCTGGGCCACCTACAATGAGCAGTTCTTC,CASSLGWATYNEQFF,TRBJ2-1,TRBV5-1,-,-
TGCGCCAGCAGCTTGGATCAGAACCAAGAGACCCAGTACTTC,CASSLDQNQETQYF,TRBJ2-5,TRBV5-1,-,-
TGCGCCAGCAGGGCACGGAACCCCCAAGAGACCCAGTACTTC,CASRARNPQETQYF,TRBJ2-5,TRBV5-1,medium-sized,-